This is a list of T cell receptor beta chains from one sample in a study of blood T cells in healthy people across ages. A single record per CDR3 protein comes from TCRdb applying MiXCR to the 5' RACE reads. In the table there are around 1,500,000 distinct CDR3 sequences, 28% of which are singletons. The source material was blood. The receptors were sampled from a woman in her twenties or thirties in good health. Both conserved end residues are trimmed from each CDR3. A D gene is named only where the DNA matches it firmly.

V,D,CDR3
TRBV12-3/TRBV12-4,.,ANYLRRYGYT
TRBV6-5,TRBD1,ASKGDRTYEQY
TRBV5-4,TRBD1,ASSSYRGQGYT
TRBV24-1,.,ATSDYRDDEQF
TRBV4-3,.,ASSQGSELGLGQF
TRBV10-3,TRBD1,AISERQGSTTGELF
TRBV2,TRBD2,ATKRDSNTGELF
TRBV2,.,ASSAGGFYEQY
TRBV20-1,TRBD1,SAPADRWDGYT
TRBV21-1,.,ASQAGYKETQY
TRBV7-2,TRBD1,ASSKAGTGPYEQY
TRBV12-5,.,ASGLPRVEQF
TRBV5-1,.,ASSLVVEKNYGYT
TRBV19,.,ASSIQGGYT
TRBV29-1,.,SGLELDYNEQF
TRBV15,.,ATSRGYATDTQY
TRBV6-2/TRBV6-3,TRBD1,ASSTGVIEAF
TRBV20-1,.,SARDHRFDTEAF
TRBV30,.,AWSSAADTQY
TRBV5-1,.,ASNLGPGDTQY
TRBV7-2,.,ASSLVLASSYEQY
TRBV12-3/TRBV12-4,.,ASRVVGYNEQF
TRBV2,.,ASSEDRVVEQF
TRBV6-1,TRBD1,ASIGGTTGGQF
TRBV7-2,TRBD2,ASSLDSGRPGEQY
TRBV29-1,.,SVGLGSSYNEQF
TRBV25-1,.,ARSGGALFMTYEQY
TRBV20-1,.,SARVLAGEVDEQY
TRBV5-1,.,ASSFGRGDEQF
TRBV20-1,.,SASKLGGTYEQF
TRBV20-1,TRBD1,SANYGQGGYEQY
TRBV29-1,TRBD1,SVHGRQGVNEQF
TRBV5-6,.,ASSLIQGRNNEQF
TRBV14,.,ASSPVRSANEQF
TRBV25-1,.,ASSEWGGVGDIQY
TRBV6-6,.,ASSSRLGSNQPQH
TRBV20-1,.,SAGRGSSGEKLF
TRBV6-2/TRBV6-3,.,ASSHPGISYEQY
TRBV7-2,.,ASSLGASGNQPQH
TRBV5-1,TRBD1,ASSGRTGSGEETQY
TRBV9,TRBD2,ASGRGEVGINIQY
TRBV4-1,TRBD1,ASGDRGRRGTGELF
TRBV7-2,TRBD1,ASSLGGTAYDYT
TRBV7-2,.,ASSFSPPGEQF
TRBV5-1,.,ASSLADFGSAAYEQY
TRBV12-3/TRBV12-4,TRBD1,ASSSPGTGGYGYT
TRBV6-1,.,ASSGQAPAGANVLT